The source of this T cell receptor beta chain is a study of monozygotic twins with inflammatory bowel disease. CDR1 and CDR2 (germline): LNHDA, SQIVND (reference sequence). The CDR3 loop spans 13 amino acids. Unsorted whole blood yielded the total RNA, with T cells left unselected. The study's findings and limits: Compared with healthy twins, IBD patients shared fewer clonotypes with others, especially with disease activity.

As concerns this clonotype: What it recognizes is unknown.

TCRdb re-analyzed the 5' RACE reads; it lists each CDR3 protein once, without DNA. The data include more than 300,000 distinct CDR3 sequences; the top ten clones carry 2.6%. What was sequenced was blood. The V gene is TRBV19, the J gene TRBJ2-7; the D call of TRBD1 rests on TCRdb alone, since no DNA is present to check it. The TCR originated in a human donor with ulcerative colitis or Crohn's disease, or a healthy co-twin of an affected twin (not recorded which). The CDR3 here is CASSRAGAYEQYF.